Listed here is a single T cell receptor beta chain. This sample is drawn from a study of shared clonotypes between healthy human individuals. Original data processing: Filtering differed, since immunoSEQ gave only junction sequences and no quality scores. The assay was immunoSEQ multiplex PCR, and TCRdb's table has in-frame clones only and misses some. The DNA was the basis for D and trimming; V, J and clone size are from that table. This table has about 2.5 million clones, 85% to 95% appearing once. Subsets obtained from CD4+ cells comprised CD45RA+ naive and CD45RA-negative memory cells. V shed 8 bases and J 4 bases; nucleotides not matched to a gene: 6. Per germline, CDR1 LGHNA and CDR2 YSLEER. The CDR3 has 15 residues.

The chain employs TRBV4-3 and TRBJ2-1; TRBD2 agrees at 12 bases. Sequencing input: naive CD4+ T cells from PBMCs. Subset described: CD45RA+ positively selected. The receptor was derived from a man younger than 35 in good health. Some clones in this sample may be carry-over from other donors' samples. The CDR3 loop is CASGPLAGGYNEQFF. The CDR3 DNA is TGCGCCAGCGGCCCACTAGCGGGAGGTTACAATGAGCAGTTCTTC.